These T cell receptor beta chains were read from a single sample in a study of T cell responses to AZD1222 COVID-19 vaccine. Sequenced by immunoSEQ multiplex PCR; TCRdb stores in-frame clones only, minus some. The table lists nearly 90,000 clones, around nine tenths of them singletons. The sequencing here drew on peripheral blood, taken 28 days after the second AZD1222 dose. These receptors all come from an adult who received the AZD1222 COVID-19 vaccine. The CDR3 runs from the conserved cysteine through the conserved F or W. A D gene is named only where the DNA matches it firmly. Size tells how often a clone was seen (once, few, many) or the class of an expanded clone, and some rows leave it out.

clone size: -; J gene: TRBJ1-2; D gene: -; V gene: TRBV7-6; CDR3 DNA: TGTGCCAGCAGCTTAGGGGAGGGCCTTAATGGCTACACCTTC; CDR3 protein: CASSLGEGLNGYTF
clone size: few; J gene: TRBJ2-1; D gene: TRBD2; V gene: TRBV4-1; CDR3 DNA: TGCGCCAGTGGGACTAGCGGGGCGATCAATGAGCAGTTCTTC; CDR3 protein: CASGTSGAINEQFF
clone size: -; J gene: TRBJ1-1; D gene: -; V gene: TRBV4-3; CDR3 DNA: TGCGCCAGCAGCCAAGAAATACAGGGTGGTCCTGAAGCTTTCTTT; CDR3 protein: CASSQEIQGGPEAFF
clone size: -; J gene: TRBJ1-5; D gene: -; V gene: TRBV7-8; CDR3 DNA: TGTGCCAGCAGTCAATCAGGAGGACAGCCCCAGCATTTT; CDR3 protein: CASSQSGGQPQHF
clone size: -; J gene: TRBJ2-7; D gene: -; V gene: TRBV20-1; CDR3 DNA: TGCAGTGCTAGTTCGATGCGCGAGCAGTACTTC; CDR3 protein: CSASSMREQYF
clone size: -; J gene: TRBJ1-2; D gene: -; V gene: TRBV2; CDR3 DNA: TGTGCCAGCAGCAGACAGGCGAACTATGGCTACACCTTC; CDR3 protein: CASSRQANYGYTF
clone size: -; J gene: TRBJ2-7; D gene: TRBD1; V gene: TRBV6-5; CDR3 DNA: TGTGCCAGCAGTTACGGGGGACAGCTGAAGGCCTACGAGCAGTACTTC; CDR3 protein: CASSYGGQLKAYEQYF
clone size: -; J gene: TRBJ1-1; D gene: -; V gene: TRBV11-2; CDR3 DNA: TGTGCCAGCAGCTTAATGCTCTACGGTACGACTGAAGCTTTCTTT; CDR3 protein: CASSLMLYGTTEAFF
clone size: -; J gene: TRBJ1-2; D gene: TRBD1; V gene: TRBV3-1/TRBV3-2; CDR3 DNA: TGTGCCAGCAGCCAGGAAGGACAGGGGAACTATGGCTACACCTTC; CDR3 protein: CASSQEGQGNYGYTF
clone size: -; J gene: TRBJ2-7; D gene: TRBD1; V gene: TRBV2; CDR3 DNA: TGTGCCAGCAGTGAGGGACAGGGGAAAACCTACGAGCAGTACTTC; CDR3 protein: CASSEGQGKTYEQYF
clone size: -; J gene: TRBJ1-1; D gene: TRBD1; V gene: TRBV19; CDR3 DNA: TGTGCCAGTAGTAAGGGGGCTGCTGAAGCTTTCTTT; CDR3 protein: CASSKGAAEAFF
clone size: -; J gene: TRBJ1-2; D gene: TRBD1; V gene: TRBV9; CDR3 DNA: TGTGCCAGCAGCGTAGGCTCAGGGGGCGTTGGGGGCTACACCTTC; CDR3 protein: CASSVGSGGVGGYTF
clone size: -; J gene: TRBJ2-1; D gene: -; V gene: TRBV9; CDR3 DNA: TGTGCCAGCAGCGACCCTGAGGGGGTACTCAATGAGCAGTTCTTC; CDR3 protein: CASSDPEGVLNEQFF
clone size: -; J gene: TRBJ2-3; D gene: -; V gene: TRBV11-1; CDR3 DNA: TGTGCCAGCAGCCCTGCGATGAGCACAGATACGCAGTATTTT; CDR3 protein: CASSPAMSTDTQYF
clone size: -; J gene: TRBJ2-4; D gene: -; V gene: TRBV7-2; CDR3 DNA: TGTGCCAGCAGCCTAGGAGGGGGAACTTTTAACATTCAGTACTTC; CDR3 protein: CASSLGGGTFNIQYF
clone size: -; J gene: TRBJ2-3; D gene: -; V gene: TRBV9; CDR3 DNA: TGTGCCAGCAGCGTAGATGTCAGCGCAGATACGCAGTATTTT; CDR3 protein: CASSVDVSADTQYF
clone size: -; J gene: TRBJ1-1; D gene: -; V gene: TRBV7-9; CDR3 DNA: TGTGCCAGCAGCGAGAGACAGGTAGGGGCTTTCTTT; CDR3 protein: CASSERQVGAFF
clone size: once; J gene: TRBJ2-1; D gene: -; V gene: TRBV7-9; CDR3 DNA: TGTGCCAGCAAAGTGCAGGGCTACAATGAGCAGTTCTTC; CDR3 protein: CASKVQGYNEQFF
clone size: -; J gene: TRBJ1-4; D gene: TRBD1; V gene: TRBV28; CDR3 DNA: TGTGCCAGCAGCACGACAGGGGGCGGTGAAAAACTGTTTTTT; CDR3 protein: CASSTTGGGEKLFF
clone size: -; J gene: TRBJ1-1; D gene: -; V gene: TRBV4-1; CDR3 DNA: TGCGCCAGCAGCCAACCAGGGTTGGGCACTGAAGCTTTCTTT; CDR3 protein: CASSQPGLGTEAFF
clone size: -; J gene: TRBJ1-4; D gene: -; V gene: TRBV6-2/TRBV6-3; CDR3 DNA: TGTGCCAGCAGTCTGAGTGTGGAAAAACTGTTTTTT; CDR3 protein: CASSLSVEKLFF
clone size: -; J gene: TRBJ2-7; D gene: TRBD1; V gene: TRBV11-2; CDR3 DNA: TGTGCCAGCAGCTCCTACCGGGACAGAGCCTACGAGCAGTACTTC; CDR3 protein: CASSSYRDRAYEQYF
clone size: -; J gene: TRBJ1-1; D gene: -; V gene: TRBV9; CDR3 DNA: TGTGCCAGCAGCTCAGGGACGGGACGGAACACTGAAGCTTTCTTT; CDR3 protein: CASSSGTGRNTEAFF
clone size: -; J gene: TRBJ2-3; D gene: TRBD1; V gene: TRBV7-9; CDR3 DNA: TGTGCCAGCAGCTTAGTCACAGGGGGCACAGATACGCAGTATTTT; CDR3 protein: CASSLVTGGTDTQYF
clone size: -; J gene: TRBJ1-3; D gene: -; V gene: TRBV20-1; CDR3 DNA: TGCAGTGCTAGTCACAGGTTCTCTGGAAACACCATATATTTT; CDR3 protein: CSASHRFSGNTIYF
clone size: -; J gene: TRBJ2-2; D gene: -; V gene: TRBV7-6; CDR3 DNA: TGTGCCAGCAGCCCCAGGGGGGGGGAAATAACCGGGGAGCTGTTTTTT; CDR3 protein: CASSPRGGEITGELFF
clone size: -; J gene: TRBJ2-5; D gene: -; V gene: TRBV6-2/TRBV6-3; CDR3 DNA: TGTGCCAGCAGTTACCGGGACTCTCAAGAGACCCAGTACTTC; CDR3 protein: CASSYRDSQETQYF
clone size: -; J gene: TRBJ1-2; D gene: -; V gene: TRBV5-4; CDR3 DNA: TGTGCCAGCAGCTTTGGCCCGGGGGCATGGGACTATGGCTACACCTTC; CDR3 protein: CASSFGPGAWDYGYTF
clone size: -; J gene: TRBJ2-2; D gene: -; V gene: TRBV30; CDR3 DNA: TGTGCCTGGACCCCGGGGGTCACCGGGGAGCTGTTTTTT; CDR3 protein: CAWTPGVTGELFF
clone size: -; J gene: TRBJ1-2; D gene: -; V gene: TRBV12-3/TRBV12-4; CDR3 DNA: TGTGCCAGCAGTTGCCGGGACTGCTATGGCTACACCTTC; CDR3 protein: CASSCRDCYGYTF
clone size: -; J gene: TRBJ1-6; D gene: -; V gene: TRBV15; CDR3 DNA: TGTGCCACCAGCAGAGATGGGCAACCTGTGGGTTCACCCCTCCACTTT; CDR3 protein: CATSRDGQPVGSPLHF
clone size: -; J gene: TRBJ1-6; D gene: -; V gene: TRBV11-1; CDR3 DNA: TGTGCCAGCGAGACGGGGAGCTCCTATAATTCACCCCTCCACTTT; CDR3 protein: CASETGSSYNSPLHF
clone size: -; J gene: TRBJ1-4; D gene: TRBD1; V gene: TRBV6-6; CDR3 DNA: TGTGCCAGCAGACCGGGACAGTGGATGGAAAAACTGTTTTTT; CDR3 protein: CASRPGQWMEKLFF
clone size: -; J gene: TRBJ1-2; D gene: -; V gene: TRBV7-3; CDR3 DNA: TGTGCCAGCAGCTTAACCCCCGGAGGTGGCTACACCTTC; CDR3 protein: CASSLTPGGGYTF
clone size: -; J gene: TRBJ1-5; D gene: -; V gene: TRBV10-2; CDR3 DNA: TGCGCCAGCAGTTATTCAAGTTATCAGCCCCAGCATTTT; CDR3 protein: CASSYSSYQPQHF
clone size: -; J gene: TRBJ1-2; D gene: -; V gene: TRBV6-5; CDR3 DNA: TGTGCCAGCAGTTATTCGGACACAAGATTGGGTGGCTACACCTTC; CDR3 protein: CASSYSDTRLGGYTF
clone size: -; J gene: TRBJ2-7; D gene: TRBD2; V gene: TRBV27; CDR3 DNA: TGTGCCAGCAGTTTCATGGGAGGGGTAGGCGAGCAGTACTTC; CDR3 protein: CASSFMGGVGEQYF
clone size: -; J gene: TRBJ2-2; D gene: TRBD2; V gene: TRBV7-9; CDR3 DNA: TGTGCCAGCAGCTCAGGACTAGTTGGCGGGGAGCTGTTTTTT; CDR3 protein: CASSSGLVGGELFF
clone size: -; J gene: TRBJ1-5; D gene: -; V gene: TRBV30; CDR3 DNA: TGTGCCTGGAGTGTACAAGGGAGGAATCAGCCCCAGCATTTT; CDR3 protein: CAWSVQGRNQPQHF
clone size: -; J gene: TRBJ2-7; D gene: TRBD1; V gene: TRBV6-5; CDR3 DNA: TGTGCCAGCAGTTCCGCGGGGGGACAGGGGATCTACGAGCAGTACTTC; CDR3 protein: CASSSAGGQGIYEQYF
clone size: -; J gene: TRBJ1-5; D gene: -; V gene: TRBV2; CDR3 DNA: TGTGCCAGCAGTGATCTAACAGGTTCCTTTGGAAATCAGCCCCAGCATTTT; CDR3 protein: CASSDLTGSFGNQPQHF
clone size: -; J gene: TRBJ1-5; D gene: -; V gene: TRBV3-1/TRBV3-2; CDR3 DNA: TGTGCCAGCAGCCAAGCCTTTAGCAATCAGCCCCAGCATTTT; CDR3 protein: CASSQAFSNQPQHF
clone size: -; J gene: TRBJ1-1; D gene: -; V gene: TRBV18; CDR3 DNA: TGTGCCAGCTCACCAGGAAGCTGGGGGACTGAAGCTTTCTTT; CDR3 protein: CASSPGSWGTEAFF
clone size: -; J gene: TRBJ1-1; D gene: -; V gene: TRBV28; CDR3 DNA: TGTGCCAGCAGTTTAGGAGATGAAGCTTTCTTT; CDR3 protein: CASSLGDEAFF
clone size: few; J gene: TRBJ1-1; D gene: -; V gene: TRBV29-1; CDR3 DNA: TGCAGCGTGCGTCTAACAGGAGAAGCTTTCTTT; CDR3 protein: CSVRLTGEAFF